The T cell receptor beta chain under discussion was sequenced for a study of T cells after posttransplantation cyclophosphamide. Study findings and constraints: Donor-recipient repertoire similarity was low at 1-2 months, rising over year one. TRB clonality was highly associated with recipient CMV seropositivity and reactivation.

This clone was recorded at least ten times. Its target is not known. In the same sample, other DNA sequences code for this CDR3. This related bone marrow graft donor gave peripheral blood on the day of marrow donation. Assay used: immunoSEQ multiplex PCR; TCRdb lists only in-frame clones, some missing. The repertoire consists of tens of thousands of clones, none detected only once. Trimming pared 5 bases from V and 7 bases from J, leaving 14 bases between. CDR1 is SEHNR, CDR2 FQNEAQ, per germline (reference sequence). This CDR3 is 13 amino acids long. Material for sequencing was PBMCs. V and J are TRBV7-9 and TRBJ1-2; weak D call: TRBD1 (6 bases). The sequence derives from a man aged 40-50 years in good health, CMV-negative, and a related stem cell transplant donor. CDR3 loop: CASSRGADVGYTF. The CDR3 nucleotides are TGTGCCAGCAGCCGGGGGGCCGATGTTGGCTACACCTTC.